The 17 T cell receptor beta chains below come from one sample, sequenced in a study of OX40 agonist ivuxolimab in advanced cancers. Here immunoSEQ multiplex PCR was the method, and the copy in TCRdb shows in-frame clones only, minus some. Here the sample spans about 66,000 clones, roughly 80% being singletons. The sequencing here drew on CD4+ or CD8+ T cells sorted from blood, taken in a trial of the OX40 agonist ivuxolimab. The source is an adult with an advanced solid tumor such as melanoma, head and neck, liver or kidney cancer.

The chain links TRBV19 to TRBJ1-4; a possible D gene is TRBD1 (6 bases). Trimming took off 4 bases at V and 8 bases at J, with 11 bases between the two ends. Germline CDR1 is LNHDA and CDR2 is SQIVND (reference sequence). CDR3 length equals 13 residues. The CDR3 here is CASSTTGTEKLFF. In DNA, the CDR3 is TGTGCCAGTAGTACTACCGGGACAGAAAAACTGTTTTTT.

J is TRBJ1-1 and V is TRBV7-9; D ambiguous. V was cut by 2 bases and J by 3 bases, with 10 bases left in between. From germline, CDR1 is SEHNR and CDR2 FQNEAQ (reference sequence). The CDR3 spans 14 residues. The CDR3: CASSLSNGYTEAFF. DNA of the CDR3: TGTGCCAGCAGCTTAAGCAACGGATACACTGAAGCTTTCTTT.

The chain carries TRBV7-3 and TRBJ2-7; D perhaps matches TRBD2 (5 bases). The CDR3 length is 15 residues. V lost 2 bases and J 3 bases, leaving 14 bases between the germline ends. The germline V gene has CDR1 SGHTA and CDR2 FQGTGA. CDR3 sequence: CASSLSPGEGYEQYF. The CDR3 DNA sequence: TGTGCCAGCAGCTTATCCCCTGGAGAGGGCTACGAGCAGTACTTC.

This rearrangement joins TRBV5-1 to TRBJ1-1; D not certain. V lost 4 bases and J lost 7, with 11 bases in between. Germline CDR1 reads SGHRS; CDR2 reads YFSETQ. This CDR3 has 12 amino acids. The CDR3, as DNA: TGCGCCAGCAGCCTTACCCTTGGTGAAGCTTTCTTT. Translating gives CASSLTLGEAFF.

This clone came up once. This chain joins TRBV10-3 and TRBJ2-7; D is perhaps TRBD1 (6 bases). Trimming stripped 2 bases from V and 6 bases from J, with 14 bases between. CDR1 ENHRY and CDR2 SYGVKD come from the germline V gene. The CDR3 length is 14 residues. Here the CDR3 reads CAISEPRGSREQYF. In DNA, the CDR3 is TGTGCCATCAGTGAGCCGAGGGGGTCCCGCGAGCAGTACTTC.

This chain connects TRBV18 to TRBJ1-2; D ambiguous. Trimming took 6 bases from V and 5 from J, leaving 10 bases between them. CDR3 length: 12 amino acids. Germline lookup yields CDR1 KGHSH and CDR2 LQKENI. The CDR3 sequence: CASSEDGYGYTF. In DNA form, the CDR3 reads TGTGCCAGCTCCGAAGACGGGTATGGCTACACCTTC.

This clone showed up just once. The V and J genes are TRBV2 and TRBJ2-5, with 7 positions matching TRBD1. The CDR3 covers 13 residues. Germline-derived CDR1 and CDR2 are SNHLY and FYNNEI. V dropped 5 bases and J dropped 5; count of bases not matched to a gene: 5. The CDR3 sequence: CASSTGVGETQYF. CDR3 DNA sequence: TGTGCCAGCAGTACAGGGGTTGGGGAGACCCAGTACTTC.

The rearrangement links TRBV5-8 to TRBJ1-2; D is perhaps TRBD1 (6 bases). V was clipped by 3 bases and J by 4 bases, with 13 bases between them. The CDR3 extends over 14 amino acids. Germline V gene data show CDR1 as SGHTS and CDR2 as YDEGEE. The CDR3 loop is CASSWGGGSYGYTF. The CDR3 DNA reads as TGTGCCAGCAGCTGGGGAGGGGGTTCCTATGGCTACACCTTC.

The V call is TRBV6-1, the J call TRBJ1-5; D is possibly TRBD1 (6 bases). This CDR3 spans 13 amino acids. V was clipped by 3 bases and J by 6 bases, with 9 bases between them. Germline V gives CDR1 MNHNS, CDR2 SASEGT. CDR3 region: CASSDHRVQPQHF. DNA for the CDR3: TGTGCCAGCAGTGATCACAGGGTTCAGCCCCAGCATTTT.

The genes are TRBV6-5 and TRBJ2-1; 9 bases line up with TRBD1. This CDR3 is built from 16 residues. CDR1 is MNHEY, CDR2 SVGAGI, per germline. Trimming took 0 bases from V and 6 from J; bases not matched to a gene: 6. The DNA of the CDR3 is TGTGCCAGCAGTTACTCGTCGGGACAGGGCTCCAATGAGCAGTTCTTC. Amino acid sequence: CASSYSSGQGSNEQFF.

This clone was seen a few times. This chain's CDR3 is CAWSTPDRGAYEQYF. The CDR3 coding sequence is TGTGCCTGGAGTACACCGGACAGGGGTGCCTACGAGCAGTACTTC. The chain combines TRBV30 with TRBJ2-7; TRBD1 matches at 9 bases. The CDR3 extends over 15 amino acids. V was pared by 2 bases and J by 2 bases, with 7 bases of the junction left unmatched. Germline V CDR1 and CDR2: GTSNPN, SVGIG (reference sequence).

The chain uses TRBV7-8 and TRBJ1-5; D is undetermined. This CDR3 is 14 amino acids long. Germline lookup yields CDR1 SGHVS and CDR2 FQNEAQ. The V and J ends lost 1 base and 3 bases respectively, with 7 bases between them. The CDR3 loop reads CASSLGVFNQPQHF. As DNA, the CDR3 is TGTGCCAGCAGCTTAGGGGTCTTCAATCAGCCCCAGCATTTT.

The rearrangement joins TRBV9 to TRBJ1-4, with TRBD1 as a possible D gene (5 bases). The germline V gene encodes CDR1 SGDLS and CDR2 YYNGEE. V lost 4 bases, J lost 8 bases, and 18 bases lay in between. The CDR3 is 15 residues long. The CDR3: CASSPQTDMGEKLFF. CDR3 nucleotides: TGTGCCAGCAGCCCACAGACGGACATGGGGGAAAAACTGTTTTTT.

The J gene is TRBJ2-5, the V gene TRBV2, with TRBD2 matching 12 bases. J was trimmed by 5 bases and V by 4 bases; bases with no gene match: 8. The CDR3 contains 16 residues. Germline V gene sequence: CDR1 SNHLY, CDR2 FYNNEI. CDR3 loop: CASSASGGARVETQYF. CDR3 DNA: TGTGCCAGCAGTGCTAGCGGGGGGGCCAGAGTTGAGACCCAGTACTTC.

The gene calls are TRBV29-1 and TRBJ2-5, with D possibly TRBD1 on 6 matching bases. The V gene's germline CDR1 is SQVTM and CDR2 ANQGSEA. This CDR3 has 12 residues. The V end was cut by 7 bases, the J end by 2 bases, with 11 bases between. The CDR3 spells CSASQGQETQYF. For the CDR3, the DNA is TGCAGCGCGTCACAGGGACAAGAGACCCAGTACTTC.

This clone was seen just once. The chain combines TRBV19 with TRBJ2-2; TRBD2 might be the D (6 bases). V shed 10 bases and J shed 7 bases, with 13 bases lying between them. Germline CDR1 reads LNHDA; CDR2 reads SQIVND (reference sequence). CDR3 length: 12 amino acids. In DNA form, the CDR3 reads TGTGCCACCGGCGGGGAGAACGGGGAGCTGTTTTTT. Translation gives CATGGENGELFF.

The chain couples TRBV7-6 to TRBJ2-7; TRBD1 aligns across 8 bases. CDR3 length equals 14 residues. V shed 5 bases and J 4 bases; nucleotides not matched to a gene: 7. The germline V gene encodes CDR1 SGHVS and CDR2 FNYEAQ. The CDR3 loop is CASSQTGALYEQYF. The CDR3 coding sequence is TGTGCCAGCAGCCAGACAGGGGCTCTTTACGAGCAGTACTTC.